The source of this T cell receptor (beta chain) is a study of OX40 agonist ivuxolimab in advanced cancers. Background on the study: Patients undergoing dose escalation presented with hepatocellular carcinoma, melanoma, renal cell or head and neck cancer. Notes on the study in general: Partial responders dosed at 0.1-3.0 mg/kg displayed clonal expansion ranking among the lowest.

TCRdb's copy holds only in-frame clones and misses some; the assay was immunoSEQ multiplex PCR. Of tens of thousands of clones in the sample, approximately 90% were seen once. For this clone: Its antigen is unknown.

V lost 6 bases and J lost 1, with 16 bases in between. Germline CDR1 reads MDHEN; CDR2 reads SYDVKM. CDR3 length: 16 amino acids. The chain has TRBV28 and TRBJ1-5; the D gene is possibly TRBD1 (6 bases). The receptor's source is an adult with an advanced solid tumor such as melanoma, head and neck, liver or kidney cancer. The material was CD4+ or CD8+ T cells sorted from blood, obtained in a trial of the OX40 agonist ivuxolimab. As DNA, the CDR3 is TGTGCCAGCAGCAAACAAGGGGGGCAGAGCAATCAGCCCCAGCATTTT. Translation: CASSKQGGQSNQPQHF.